The entry below gives a single T cell receptor (beta chain) sequence along with its context. Its antigen is currently not known. Qualities for individual bases were not recorded, and no much larger clone is one base off. The data originate from a study of blood T cell repertoires in COVID-19 (TCRdb year 2020). In the study overall: Collaborator samples came from the United States, Italy and Spain and covered acute and convalescent phases of COVID-19. The material from the prospective study consisted of cDNA or gDNA derived from T cells, B-cell-depleted T cells, or PBMCs. Deeply sampled blood TCRbeta repertoires from subjects exposed to, actively infected with, or recovered from COVID-19 were included in the dataset. The repertoires were released in a freely available public database meant as a resource for research on the immune response to SARS-CoV-2. The samples were drawn from two sources: the first 160 participants of the ongoing ImmuneRACE study, and 1,200 or so subjects contributed by 6 global collaborators. The sample metadata nearly always contained a de-identified subject ID, COVID-19 status, age in years and sex. Where available, HLA class I and class II types were taken from metadata supplied by the sample provider and were not determined by assay-based typing. Summary of the overall study and its limitations: Clinical and demographic metadata were provided uncurated, with the amount varying by source and participant.

Whole blood was collected in K2EDTA tubes by collaborating institutions according to the institutions' own protocols. Collaborator samples were shipped for TCRbeta analysis as frozen whole blood, isolated PBMCs, or DNA extracted from either sample type. Reading the germline V gene (reference sequence) gives CDR1 SEHNR and CDR2 FQNEAQ. The germline V end is reduced by 5 bases and the J end by 8 bases; junction bases left unmatched: 8. The CDR3 covers 15 residues, taking in both the cysteine and the phenylalanine. Just CDR3 DNA is preserved here, 45 bases in frame from base 1. TCRbeta CDR3 regions were amplified from genomic DNA by means of the immunoSEQ Assay, a bias-controlled multiplex PCR. The original pipeline was this. The number of nucleated cells in each sample was estimated by amplification of reference gene primers within the assay. To quantify the absolute abundance of each unique TCRbeta CDR3 rearrangement, sequence reads were collapsed and filtered. For each sample, productive Simpson clonality was calculated as the square root of Simpson's diversity index over productive rearrangements. TCRdb re-hosts the immuneACCESS table, in-frame sequences only. Its copies lack some clones; in the studies checked, an unresolved V gene accounts for under half of them, and the cause for the rest is not known. The DNA was the basis for D and trimming; V, J and clone size are from that table. The sample table records approximately 130,000 clones; under 90% of these occur just once. The ten largest clones capture roughly 3.9% of the sample.

The receptor was isolated from a man aged 60 to 69 with acute or convalescent COVID-19. The sample was peripheral blood. The sequence links TRBV7-9 to TRBJ1-4; the central 10 bases match TRBD1. The CDR3 region reads CASSPPGQGREKLFF. The sequence in DNA is TGTGCCAGCAGCCCACCGGGACAGGGGAGAGAAAAACTGTTTTTT.